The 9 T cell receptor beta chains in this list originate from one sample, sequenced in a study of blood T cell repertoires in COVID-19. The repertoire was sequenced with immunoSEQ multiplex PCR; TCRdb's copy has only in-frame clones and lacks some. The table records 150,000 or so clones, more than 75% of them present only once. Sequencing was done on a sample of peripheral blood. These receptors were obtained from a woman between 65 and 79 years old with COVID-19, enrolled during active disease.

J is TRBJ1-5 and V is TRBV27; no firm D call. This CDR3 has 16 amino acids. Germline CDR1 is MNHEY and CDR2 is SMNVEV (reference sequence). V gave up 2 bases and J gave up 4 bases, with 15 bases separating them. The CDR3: CASSLVAGRLNQPQHF. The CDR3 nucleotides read TGTGCCAGCAGTTTAGTGGCAGGCCGCCTTAATCAGCCCCAGCATTTT.

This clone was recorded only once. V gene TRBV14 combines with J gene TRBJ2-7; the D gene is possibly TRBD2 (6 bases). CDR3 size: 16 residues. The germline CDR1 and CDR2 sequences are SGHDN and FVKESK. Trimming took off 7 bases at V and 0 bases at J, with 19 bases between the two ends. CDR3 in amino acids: CASTRGAGLSSYEQYF. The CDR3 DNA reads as TGTGCCAGCACCCGGGGTGCGGGACTGTCCTCCTACGAGCAGTACTTC.

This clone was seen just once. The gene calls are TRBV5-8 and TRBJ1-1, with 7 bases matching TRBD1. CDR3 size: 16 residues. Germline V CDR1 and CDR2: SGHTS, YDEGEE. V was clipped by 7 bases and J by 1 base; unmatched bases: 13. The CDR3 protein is CASSRTGLPWNTEAFF. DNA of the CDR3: TGTGCCAGCTCCCGGACAGGCCTTCCATGGAACACTGAAGCTTTCTTT.

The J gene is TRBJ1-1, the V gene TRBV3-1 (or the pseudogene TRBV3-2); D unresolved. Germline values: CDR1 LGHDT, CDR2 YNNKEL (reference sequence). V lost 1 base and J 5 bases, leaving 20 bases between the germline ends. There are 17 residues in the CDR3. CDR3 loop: CASSQARWAGSKTEAFF. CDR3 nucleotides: TGTGCCAGCAGCCAAGCCAGATGGGCGGGTAGTAAGACTGAAGCTTTCTTT.

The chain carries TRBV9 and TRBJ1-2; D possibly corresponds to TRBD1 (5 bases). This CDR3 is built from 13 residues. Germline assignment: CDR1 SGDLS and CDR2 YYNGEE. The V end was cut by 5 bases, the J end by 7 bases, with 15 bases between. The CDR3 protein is CASRSGTLGGYTF. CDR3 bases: TGTGCCAGCAGAAGCGGGACTCTCGGTGGCTACACCTTC.

CDR3 sequence (DNA): TGTGCCAGCAGCGTAGTTTCTCGGAATTCACCCCTCCACTTT. Translation: CASSVVSRNSPLHF. The V call is TRBV9, the J call TRBJ1-6, with D unclear. Trimming took off 0 bases at V and 7 bases at J, with 8 bases between the two ends. The V gene's germline CDR1 is SGDLS and CDR2 YYNGEE. CDR3 length: 14 amino acids. Together with reference TRBV9 and TRBJ1-6, the CDR3 gives the full variable domain: DSGVTQTPKHLITATGQRVTLRCSPRSGDLSVYWYQQSLDQGLQFLIQYYNGEERAKGNILERFSAQQFPDLHSELNLSSLELGDSALYFCASSVVSRNSPLHFGNGTRLTVT.

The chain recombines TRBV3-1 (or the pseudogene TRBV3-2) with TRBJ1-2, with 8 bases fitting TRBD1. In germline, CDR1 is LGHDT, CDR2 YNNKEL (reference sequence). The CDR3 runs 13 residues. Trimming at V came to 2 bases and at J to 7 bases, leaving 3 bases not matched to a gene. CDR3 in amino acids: CASSQTTGGGYTF. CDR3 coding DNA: TGTGCCAGCAGCCAAACTACAGGGGGTGGCTACACCTTC.

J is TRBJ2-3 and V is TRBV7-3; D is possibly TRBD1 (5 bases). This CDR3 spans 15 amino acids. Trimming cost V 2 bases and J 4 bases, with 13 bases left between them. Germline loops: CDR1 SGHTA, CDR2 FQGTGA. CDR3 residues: CASSLVAGPADTQYF. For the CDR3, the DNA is TGTGCCAGCAGCTTAGTTGCAGGGCCGGCAGATACGCAGTATTTT.

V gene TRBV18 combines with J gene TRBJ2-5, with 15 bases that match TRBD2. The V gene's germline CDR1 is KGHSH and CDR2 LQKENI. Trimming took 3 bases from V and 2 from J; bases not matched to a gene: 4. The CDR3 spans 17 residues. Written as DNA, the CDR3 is TGTGCCAGCTCACCGGGACTAGCGGGGGGAAAACAAGAGACCCAGTACTTC. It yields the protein CASSPGLAGGKQETQYF.